Listed here is a single T cell receptor beta chain. Antigen unknown. This specimen belongs to a study of blood T cells in healthy people across ages. Broader study findings: Long-lived donors exceeded aged donors in naive CD4+ cells and diversity.

Trimming took 1 base from V and 3 from J; bases not matched to a gene: 5. In germline, CDR1 is MNHEY, CDR2 SMNVEV (reference sequence). The CDR3 covers 15 residues. Alongside a J-beta primer mix, a sample-barcoded 5' primer served in a second PCR lasting 7 to 11 cycles. TCRdb re-analysed the 5' RACE reads in MiXCR, keeping a single row per CDR3 protein. In the table there are roughly 1.4 million distinct CDR3 sequences, approximately 63% of which are singletons. The chain recombines TRBV27 with TRBJ2-7; TRBD2 aligns across 8 bases. The sequencing sample was made of blood. This receptor was identified in a man between 18 and 29 years old in good health. DNA for the CDR3: TGTGCCAGCAGTTTATTAGCGGGGTTCGGCTACGAGCAGTACTTC. Translation gives CASSLLAGFGYEQYF.